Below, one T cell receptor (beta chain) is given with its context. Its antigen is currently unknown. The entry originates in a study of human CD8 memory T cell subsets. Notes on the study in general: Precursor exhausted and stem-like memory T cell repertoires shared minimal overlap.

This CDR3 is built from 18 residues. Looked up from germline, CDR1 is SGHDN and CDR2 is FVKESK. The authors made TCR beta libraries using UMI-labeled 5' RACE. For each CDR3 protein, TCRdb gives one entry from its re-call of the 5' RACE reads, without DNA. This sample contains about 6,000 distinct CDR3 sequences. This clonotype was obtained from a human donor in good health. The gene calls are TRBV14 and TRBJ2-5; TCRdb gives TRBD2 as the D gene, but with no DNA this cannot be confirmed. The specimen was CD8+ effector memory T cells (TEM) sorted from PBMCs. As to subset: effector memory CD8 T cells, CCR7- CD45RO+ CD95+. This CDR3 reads CASSHVRFSRLAGETQYF.